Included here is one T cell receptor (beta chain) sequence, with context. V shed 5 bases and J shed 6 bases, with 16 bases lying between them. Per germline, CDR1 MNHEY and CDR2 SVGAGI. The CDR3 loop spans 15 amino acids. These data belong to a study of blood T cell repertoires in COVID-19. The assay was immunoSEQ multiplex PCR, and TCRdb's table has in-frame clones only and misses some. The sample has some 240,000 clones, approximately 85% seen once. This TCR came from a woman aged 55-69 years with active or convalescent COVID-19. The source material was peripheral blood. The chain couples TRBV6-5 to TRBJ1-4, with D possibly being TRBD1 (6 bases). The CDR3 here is CASSTRQAADEKLFF. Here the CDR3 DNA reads TGTGCCAGCAGTACCCGACAGGCGGCGGATGAAAAACTGTTTTTT.